The source of this TCR beta chain is a study of blood T cell repertoires in COVID-19. At the level of the study: From the United States, Italy and Spain came samples of acute and convalescent COVID-19. T cells, B-cell-depleted T cells, or PBMCs supplied cDNA or gDNA.

Authors' processing steps: Researchers report that nucleated cell counts were estimated from reference gene primer amplification. TCRdb's copy holds only in-frame clones and misses some; the assay was immunoSEQ multiplex PCR. The V and J calls and clone size were taken over from that table, and D and trimming were inferred from the DNA. The data hold some 200,000 clones, with around 90% observed a single time. The clonotype was recovered from a man between 40 and 49 years old with active or convalescent COVID-19. The material sequenced was peripheral blood.

The chain's CDR3 is CAISGGQGGNTIYF. CDR3 coding DNA: TGTGCCATCAGTGGGGGACAGGGTGGGAACACCATATATTTT. The rearrangement joins TRBV10-3 to TRBJ1-3; 9 positions match TRBD1. The CDR3 extends over 14 amino acids. Germline V lookup: CDR1 ENHRY, CDR2 SYGVKD. The trim removed 4 bases at V and 7 bases at J, leaving 5 bases unmatched.